These 31 T cell receptor beta chains were all obtained from the same sample, sequenced in a study of vaccination effects on CD4 cells after COVID-19. No cognate antigen is known for these TCRs. Produced via immunoSEQ multiplex PCR; TCRdb's table is partial and in-frame only. Of roughly 29,000 clones in the sample, 65% were seen once. Cells that had been cultured for roughly eleven days were the source of isolated CD4+ T cells. Sequenced here: CD4+ T cells from PBMCs cultured without peptide, sampled before COVID-19 vaccination. These receptors were collected from a human donor who received a COVID-19 vaccine.

This clone has only a few counts. The CDR3 coding sequence is TGTGCCAGCAGCCCGGGACTAGCGGGGCAGGGGTCCTACAATGAGCAGTTCTTC. As protein: CASSPGLAGQGSYNEQFF. The genes are TRBV4-2 and TRBJ2-1; 13 nucleotides match TRBD2. In germline, CDR1 is LGHNA, CDR2 YNFKEQ. J lost 1 base, V lost 4 bases, and 7 bases had no gene match. There are 18 residues in the CDR3.

The CDR3 DNA is TGTGCCATCAGTGAGTCAGGGGGCGCGGGCTATGGCTACACCTTC. Amino acid sequence: CAISESGGAGYGYTF. This chain connects TRBV10-3 to TRBJ1-2, with 7 bases identical to TRBD1. The V gene end was trimmed by 0 bases and the J gene end by 4 bases; junction bases not matched to a gene: 5. This CDR3 contains 15 residues. The V gene's germline CDR1 is ENHRY and CDR2 SYGVKD.

This clone was seen more than once but under ten times. V gene TRBV29-1 combines with J gene TRBJ1-3; possible D gene TRBD1, 5 bases. The CDR3 spans 13 residues. From germline, CDR1 is SQVTM and CDR2 ANQGSEA. The V and J ends lost 6 bases and 2 bases respectively, with 11 bases between them. The CDR3, as DNA: TGCAGCGTCGCCCGGGGGACTGGAAACACCATATATTTT. It is translated as CSVARGTGNTIYF.

By share, this clone counts as medium-sized. The chain carries TRBV27 and TRBJ1-3, with D maybe TRBD1 (6 bases). CDR3 length: 17 residues. Looked up from germline, CDR1 is MNHEY and CDR2 is SMNVEV (reference sequence). Trimming shortened V by 6 bases and J by 5 bases, and 23 bases separated the two germline ends. The CDR3 loop is CASSRKWGGQSRNTIYF. DNA for the CDR3: TGTGCCAGCAGCCGGAAGTGGGGGGGGCAATCCAGAAACACCATATATTTT.

The CDR3 nucleotides read TGTGCCAGCAGTCAGTCAGGGGGTGAGAGCAATCAGCCCCAGCATTTT. Residues: CASSQSGGESNQPQHF. The chain is built from TRBV2 and TRBJ1-5; 7 positions agree with TRBD1. Germline assignment: CDR1 SNHLY and CDR2 FYNNEI. The junction had 8 bases not matched to a gene; V was cut back by 5 bases and J by 1 base. This CDR3 has 16 residues.

The rearrangement joins TRBV5-1 to TRBJ2-3; 11 positions match TRBD2. J was trimmed by 2 bases and V by 0 bases; bases with no gene match: 8. The germline gives CDR1 SGHRS, CDR2 YFSETQ. The CDR3 consists of 18 residues. CDR3: CASSLGLAGKTPTDTQYF. In nucleotides, the CDR3 is TGCGCCAGCAGCTTGGGACTAGCGGGAAAAACACCCACAGATACGCAGTATTTT. The full variable domain, with the rest looked up from reference TRBV5-1 and TRBJ2-3, is KAGVTQTPRYLIKTRGQQVTLSCSPISGHRSVSWYQQTPGQGLQFLFEYFSETQRNKGNFPGRFSGRQFSNSRSEMNVSTLELGDSALYLCASSLGLAGKTPTDTQYFGPGTRLTVL.

The V gene is TRBV2, the J gene TRBJ2-1, with D possibly matching TRBD1 (5 bases). The CDR3 is made up of 12 amino acids. CDR1 is SNHLY, CDR2 FYNNEI, per germline. V shed 4 bases and J shed 10 bases, with 11 bases lying between them. The CDR3, as DNA: TGTGCCAGCAGTGGGGGCATACGGGAGCAGTTCTTC. This sequence encodes CASSGGIREQFF.

The chain joins TRBV11-2 to TRBJ2-1, with 9 bases lining up with TRBD2. V lost 2 bases to trimming and J lost 0 bases; unmatched junction nucleotides: 8. CDR3 length: 18 amino acids. CDR1 is SGHAT, CDR2 FQNNGV, per germline. The CDR3, as DNA: TGTGCCAGCAGCTTACCGGTAGCGGGAGTCGGCTCCTACAATGAGCAGTTCTTC. It translates to CASSLPVAGVGSYNEQFF.

The CDR3, as DNA: TGTGCAAGTCGCTTAACCCAAAGGCGGACAGGGGTAGGCTATGGCTACACCTTC. Residues: CASRLTQRRTGVGYGYTF. The rearrangement joins TRBV12-2 to TRBJ1-2; the D call of TRBD1 is as the table states it, not checked on the DNA. TRBV12-2 is designated a pseudogene. The CDR3 sequence is 18 residues long.

Written as DNA, the CDR3 is TGTGCCAGCAGCTTGACACGGAACTATGGCTACACCTTC. It codes for CASSLTRNYGYTF. The J gene is TRBJ1-2, the V gene TRBV5-4; D is undetermined. The CDR3 runs to 13 residues. From germline, CDR1 is SGHNT and CDR2 YYREEE (reference sequence). Trimming pared 1 base from V and 2 bases from J, leaving 6 bases between.

The rearrangement links TRBV10-3 to TRBJ1-1; D might be TRBD1 (5 bases). The germline CDR1 and CDR2 sequences are ENHRY and SYGVKD. V dropped 4 bases and J dropped 0 bases, with 18 bases sitting between them. The CDR3 has 17 amino acids. DNA for the CDR3: TGTGCCATCAGTGCGAGGGCCAGGGAGACCATGAACACTGAAGCTTTCTTT. Protein: CAISARARETMNTEAFF.

This clone appeared a few times. This chain connects TRBV19 to TRBJ2-7; 7 bases line up with TRBD1. CDR3 size: 14 residues. CDR1 LNHDA and CDR2 SQIVND come from the germline V gene (reference sequence). Trimming took 4 bases from V and 2 from J; bases not matched to a gene: 5. The CDR3 is CASSTWGQTYEQYF. The CDR3 DNA reads TGTGCCAGTAGTACGTGGGGACAGACCTACGAGCAGTACTTC.

The V call is TRBV6-2 or TRBV6-3, the J call TRBJ2-5, with 8 bases identical to TRBD1. This CDR3 has 14 amino acids. Germline V gene lookup returns CDR1 MNHEY and CDR2 SVGEGT. J lost 2 bases, V lost 4 bases, and 3 bases had no gene match. The CDR3 nucleotides read TGTGCCAGCAGTTCCCGGACAGGGCAAGAGACCCAGTACTTC. It specifies CASSSRTGQETQYF.

V is TRBV24-1 and J is TRBJ1-1; 7 nucleotides agree with TRBD1. V was pared by 3 bases and J by 7 bases, with 4 bases of the junction left unmatched. The germline V gene encodes CDR1 KGHDR and CDR2 SFDVKD. The CDR3 sequence is 13 residues long. The CDR3 protein is CATSDARQGEAFF. CDR3 nucleotide sequence: TGTGCCACCAGTGATGCTCGACAGGGTGAAGCTTTCTTT.

The CDR3 nucleotides are TGTGCCAGCAGATTGGACACTGAAGCTTTCTTT. Translation gives CASRLDTEAFF. The chain has TRBV6-5 and TRBJ1-1; no clear D gene. Trimming removed 6 bases from V and 3 bases from J, with 5 bases in between. The CDR3 is 11 residues long. Germline V gives CDR1 MNHEY, CDR2 SVGAGI.

This clone was seen more than once but under ten times. The chain joins TRBV19 to TRBJ2-7; TRBD1 agrees at 7 bases. Trimming at V came to 5 bases and at J to 2 bases, leaving 6 bases not matched to a gene. CDR1 and CDR2 from the germline V gene are LNHDA and SQIVND (reference sequence). The length of the CDR3 is 14 residues. The CDR3 loop reads CASSRTGAAYEQYF. CDR3 bases: TGTGCCAGTAGTCGGACAGGTGCCGCCTACGAGCAGTACTTC.

The chain carries TRBV5-6 and TRBJ1-3; no clear D. In germline, CDR1 is SGHDT, CDR2 YYEEEE. With 1 base removed from V and 4 bases from J, the gap between germline ends came to 9 bases. The CDR3 covers 14 residues. The CDR3 sequence: CASSLFVAGNTIYF. DNA for the CDR3: TGTGCCAGCAGCTTGTTCGTGGCCGGAAACACCATATATTTT.

The chain links TRBV28 to TRBJ2-1, with 9 bases aligning to TRBD1. This CDR3 region has 14 residues. V was clipped by 6 bases and J by 5 bases; unmatched bases: 5. From germline, CDR1 is MDHEN and CDR2 SYDVKM. The CDR3 sequence is CASRPGQGHNEQFF. In nucleotides, the CDR3 is TGTGCCAGCAGACCGGGACAGGGACACAATGAGCAGTTCTTC.

The V call is TRBV27, the J call TRBJ2-1; a possible D gene is TRBD1 (5 bases). From germline, CDR1 is MNHEY and CDR2 SMNVEV (reference sequence). The V end was cut by 5 bases, the J end by 0 bases, with 14 bases between. The CDR3 covers 16 residues. CDR3 sequence reads: CASSPTRQSSYNEQFF. The CDR3 DNA is TGTGCCAGCAGTCCGACCCGACAGAGCTCCTACAATGAGCAGTTCTTC.

There are a few counts of this clone. In DNA form, the CDR3 reads TGCGCCAGCAGCCCACCGGGGACCGAGGAACTGTTTTTT. Its protein is CASSPPGTEELFF. This sequence joins TRBV5-1 and TRBJ1-4, with D possibly TRBD1 on 5 matching bases. This CDR3 has 13 residues. V lost 4 bases, J lost 12 bases, and 16 bases lay in between. Germline-derived CDR1 and CDR2 are SGHRS and YFSETQ.

The chain joins TRBV5-6 to TRBJ1-1; D not certain. The CDR3 is 13 amino acids. Per germline, CDR1 SGHDT and CDR2 YYEEEE. V lost 1 base, J lost 1 base, and 5 bases lay in between. CDR3 DNA: TGTGCCAGCAGCTTGACACGGAACACTGAAGCTTTCTTT. Protein: CASSLTRNTEAFF.

In its sample, this clone was seen a few times. The V gene is TRBV7-8, the J gene TRBJ1-2, with D possibly being TRBD1 (5 bases). V lost 5 bases, J lost 4 bases, and 11 bases lay in between. From germline, CDR1 is SGHVS and CDR2 FQNEAQ. This CDR3 contains 13 residues. The DNA for the CDR3 is TGTGCCAGCAGCCTTAGACAGTTCTATGGCTACACCTTC. Translated, it gives CASSLRQFYGYTF.

The genes are TRBV5-1 and TRBJ2-1, with TRBD2 identical over 8 bases. In germline, CDR1 is SGHRS, CDR2 YFSETQ. CDR3 length: 19 residues. Trimming removed 2 bases from V and 7 bases from J; junction bases left unmatched: 20. CDR3 nucleotide sequence: TGCGCCAGCAGCTTTTCCCCTATGTTTTGGCGGGAGGCAGGGAATGAGCAGTTCTTC. This codes for CASSFSPMFWREAGNEQFF.

The chain is built from TRBV25-1 and TRBJ1-6; a possible D gene is TRBD1 (5 bases). This CDR3 comprises 14 residues. CDR1 MGHDK and CDR2 SYGVNS come from the germline V gene. Trimming shortened V by 11 bases and J by 0 bases, and 11 bases separated the two germline ends. CDR3 sequence reads: CAAAGSSYNSPLHF. The CDR3 DNA follows: TGTGCCGCCGCAGGGAGCTCCTATAATTCACCCCTCCACTTT.

This chain joins TRBV2 and TRBJ1-5; 8 bases match TRBD1. Looked up from germline, CDR1 is SNHLY and CDR2 is FYNNEI. CDR3 size: 15 residues. V was pared by 7 bases and J by 2 bases, with 7 bases of the junction left unmatched. The CDR3 DNA follows: TGTGCCAGCAACGGACAGGGTTTAGGCAATCAGCCCCAGCATTTT. Protein sequence: CASNGQGLGNQPQHF.

This clone was picked up one time. The chain recombines TRBV29-1 with TRBJ2-3, with TRBD2 identical over 8 bases. CDR1 SQVTM and CDR2 ANQGSEA come from the germline V gene. V trimming: 6 bases; J trimming: 6 bases; junction bases outside the gene matches: 8. The CDR3 spans 13 residues. The CDR3 here is CSVGAGGPDTQYF. CDR3 nucleotides: TGCAGCGTGGGGGCGGGGGGCCCTGATACGCAGTATTTT.

This rearrangement joins TRBV19 to TRBJ2-7; TRBD2 is a possible D gene (6 bases). CDR1 LNHDA and CDR2 SQIVND come from the germline V gene (reference sequence). The V gene lost 3 bases and the J gene lost 0 bases, with 9 bases spanning the gap. CDR3 length equals 14 residues. The CDR3 loop is CASSIGGGSYEQYF. Here the CDR3 DNA reads TGTGCCAGTAGTATTGGGGGAGGCTCCTACGAGCAGTACTTC.

There are a few counts of this clone. The chain has TRBV9 and TRBJ1-5, with no clear D. Germline CDR1 reads SGDLS; CDR2 reads YYNGEE. The V end was cut by 0 bases, the J end by 0 bases, with 7 bases between. The CDR3 is 15 amino acids. The CDR3 loop is CASSVGGSSNQPQHF. As DNA, the CDR3 is TGTGCCAGCAGCGTAGGTGGAAGTAGCAATCAGCCCCAGCATTTT.

This clone appeared a few times. The rearrangement uses TRBV5-6 and TRBJ1-2, with TRBD1 as a possible D gene (5 bases). The V end lost 6 bases, the J end lost 3 bases, and 21 bases lay between the germline ends. This CDR3 comprises 16 residues. Germline assignment: CDR1 SGHDT and CDR2 YYEEEE. The CDR3 DNA reads as TGTGCCAGCACCTCAGTATGGGGCTCGGACTACTATGGCTACACCTTC. Amino acids: CASTSVWGSDYYGYTF.

About this clone: One end of the junction is discordant with germline, which a read error may explain. This sequence joins TRBV11-3 and TRBJ1-4, with a tentative D call TRBD1 (5 bases). CDR1 and CDR2 (germline): SGHNT, YENEEA. The CDR3 has 13 residues. As DNA, the CDR3 is TGTGCCAGCAGCTTAGATCTTGACAGAAGGGCTGTTTTT. Translated: CASSLDLDRRAVF.

This clone was counted only a few times. The chain couples TRBV29-1 to TRBJ1-3, with 7 bases identical to TRBD1. The CDR3 has 13 amino acids. The germline V gene encodes CDR1 SQVTM and CDR2 ANQGSEA. V was clipped by 7 bases and J by 4 bases; unmatched bases: 7. The CDR3 protein is CSAADRNGNTIYF. CDR3 nucleotides: TGCAGCGCAGCGGACAGGAACGGAAACACCATATATTTT.